Listed below are T cell receptor beta chains from one sample, sequenced in a study of T cells in Graves' hyperthyroidism and ophthalmopathy. In TCRdb, the multiplex PCR reads were re-called with MiXCR into one record per CDR3 protein. The sample carries around 450,000 distinct CDR3 sequences, around 16% recorded once. The specimen was blood. These receptor sequences come from a woman aged 18 to 35 with Graves' hyperthyroidism. Both conserved end residues are part of each CDR3. The order of the fields is J gene, clone size, D gene, V gene, CDR3 DNA, CDR3 protein. D genes are given only for firm matches. Where a row states a size, it is once, few, many or the class of an expanded clone; other rows omit it.

TRBJ2-1 | many | NA | TRBV20-1 | TGCAGTGCTAGAGTGCGGGGGCGCCACAATGAGCAGTTCTTC | CSARVRGRHNEQFF
TRBJ1-2 | many | NA | TRBV12-3/TRBV12-4 | TGTGCCAGCAGTCTCGGACCTTATGGCTACACCTTC | CASSLGPYGYTF
TRBJ1-1 | many | TRBD1 | TRBV7-6 | TGTGCCAGCAGCTTAGTTACAGGGGGCGTGAACACTGAAGCTTTCTTT | CASSLVTGGVNTEAFF
TRBJ2-1 | many | TRBD1 | TRBV6-5 | TGTGCCAGCAGTTACACGGGACAGGGGGTCAAGTTCTTC | CASSYTGQGVKFF
TRBJ1-5 | many | NA | TRBV28 | TGTGCCAGCAGTCGGTGGGGTGGCGGGCAGCCCCAGCATTTT | CASSRWGGGQPQHF
TRBJ2-1 | many | TRBD2 | TRBV6-1 | TGTGCCAGCACCCGTTCTAGCGGGGGCTACTCCTACAATGAGCAGTTCTTC | CASTRSSGGYSYNEQFF
TRBJ1-1 | few | TRBD1 | TRBV19 | TGTGCCAGTAGTCCGCGGACAGGACTCATGAACACTGAAGCTTTCTTT | CASSPRTGLMNTEAFF
TRBJ2-1 | many | NA | TRBV2 | TGTGCCAGCATTACGGACGGGCGCTCCTACAATGAGCAGTTCTTC | CASITDGRSYNEQFF
TRBJ1-5 | many | NA | TRBV28 | TGTGCCAGCAGTTTCGGGGGGTATAGCAATCAGCCCCAGCATTTT | CASSFGGYSNQPQHF
TRBJ1-1 | many | NA | TRBV18 | TGTGCCAGCTCACCACCGGCCATGAACACTGAAGCTTTCTTT | CASSPPAMNTEAFF
TRBJ2-1 | NA | NA | TRBV5-6 | TGTGCCAGCAGCTTGGTCCTAGCATATGAGCAGTTCTTC | CASSLVLAYEQFF
TRBJ2-1 | few | TRBD1 | TRBV20-1 | TGCAGTGCTAGAGAGAGTGGGACAGGGGGCCGAGGGGAGCAGTTCTTC | CSARESGTGGRGEQFF
TRBJ1-1 | many | NA | TRBV16 | TGTGCCAGCAGCCAAAAGGGACTCGCGGTGGAAGCTTTCTTT | CASSQKGLAVEAFF
TRBJ1-2 | many | NA | TRBV5-1 | TGCGCCAGCTCTACGGAGGGGGACTATGGCTACACCTTC | CASSTEGDYGYTF
TRBJ2-3 | NA | TRBD2 | TRBV6-1 | TGTGCCAGCAGTAGAGCGGGAAGCACAGATACGCAGTATTTT | CASSRAGSTDTQYF
TRBJ2-1 | many | NA | TRBV11-1 | TGTGCCAGCAGCTTATTGGGGGGCCCGCAGTTCTTC | CASSLLGGPQFF
TRBJ2-2 | many | NA | TRBV12-5 | TGTGCTAGTGGGCTCCAAAAGGGGAACACCGGGGAGCTGTTTTTT | CASGLQKGNTGELFF
TRBJ2-7 | few | NA | TRBV19 | TGTGCCAGTGGGGACCGAGGCGTAGCCTACGAGCAGTACTTC | CASGDRGVAYEQYF
TRBJ2-7 | NA | NA | TRBV4-1 | TGCGCCAGCAGCCAAGGAAGGGGCGGGGACTCCTACGAGCAGTACTTC | CASSQGRGGDSYEQYF
TRBJ2-7 | many | NA | TRBV10-3 | TGTGCCATCAGTGAGTCGGCTACCTTTTACGAGCAGTACTTC | CAISESATFYEQYF
TRBJ1-3 | many | NA | TRBV3-1 | TGTGCCAGCAGCCAATGGAGCGACTCTGGAAACACCATATATTTT | CASSQWSDSGNTIYF
TRBJ2-1 | NA | NA | TRBV10-3 | TGTGCCATCAGTGAGGGGATCCGGGACGGCGAATACAATGAGCAGTTCTTC | CAISEGIRDGEYNEQFF
TRBJ2-7 | NA | TRBD1 | TRBV4-1 | TGCGCCAGCAGCCAGCCGGGACAGAAACCCTACGAGCAGTACTTC | CASSQPGQKPYEQYF
TRBJ2-7 | many | TRBD1 | TRBV4-1 | TGCGCCAGCAGCCAAGACGTGGCCAGGGGGCCTGGCGAGCAGTACTTC | CASSQDVARGPGEQYF
TRBJ1-2 | many | NA | TRBV20-1 | TGCAGTGCTGGGGGGAACTATGGCTACACCTTC | CSAGGNYGYTF
TRBJ2-1 | NA | TRBD1 | TRBV14 | TGTGCCAGCAGCCCATGGGACAGCCCGAGCTCCTACAATGAGCAGTTCTTC | CASSPWDSPSSYNEQFF
TRBJ2-7 | NA | TRBD2 | TRBV12-3/TRBV12-4 | TGTGCCAGCAGTCCACTAGCGGGAGTCGACGAGCAGTACTTC | CASSPLAGVDEQYF
TRBJ1-5 | few | NA | TRBV16 | TGTGCCAGCAGCAGAACCCCCGGGCAGGGAATGAATCAGCCCCAGCATTTT | CASSRTPGQGMNQPQHF
TRBJ1-6 | few | TRBD1 | TRBV7-9 | TGTGCCAGCAGCTCGGACAGGGATAATTCACCCCTCCACTTT | CASSSDRDNSPLHF
TRBJ2-1 | many | NA | TRBV7-2 | TGTGCCAGCAGCAGGAAGGGGCCCTACAATGAGCAGTTCTTC | CASSRKGPYNEQFF
TRBJ2-1 | many | NA | TRBV5-1 | TGCGCCAGCAGCTTTACCGAGAGCTCCTACAATGAGCAGTTCTTC | CASSFTESSYNEQFF
TRBJ2-3 | many | NA | TRBV2 | TGTGCCAGCAGCGAAGTTGATCTCGTTAGCACAGATACGCAGTATTTT | CASSEVDLVSTDTQYF
TRBJ2-7 | many | NA | TRBV27 | TGTGCCAGCAGTCTGGCACAGGGTCCCGCCGACTCCTACGAGCAGTACTTC | CASSLAQGPADSYEQYF
TRBJ1-1 | many | NA | TRBV29-1 | TGCAGCGTAGACCAGAACACTGAAGCTTTCTTT | CSVDQNTEAFF
TRBJ1-1 | many | TRBD1 | TRBV30 | TGTGCCTGCAGCAGCCAGGACAGGGGGTGGGCGGCTTTCTTT | CACSSQDRGWAAFF
TRBJ2-2 | many | NA | TRBV7-8 | TGTGCCAGCAGCTTATGGGGGGGGCTCAGCACCGGGGAGCTGTTTTTT | CASSLWGGLSTGELFF
TRBJ1-2 | NA | TRBD1 | TRBV7-9 | TGTGCCAGCAGCTCTCGGACAGGGGTCTATGGCTACACCTTC | CASSSRTGVYGYTF
TRBJ2-7 | many | TRBD1 | TRBV27 | TGTGCCAGCAGTTACGCCTGGGACAGGGGAATAGGCTACGAGCAGTACTTC | CASSYAWDRGIGYEQYF
TRBJ2-7 | NA | TRBD1 | TRBV11-3 | TGTGCCAGCAGCTTATTCCGGGACAGCCACGAGCAGTACTTC | CASSLFRDSHEQYF